The 16 T cell receptor beta chains below were found in one sample sequenced in a study of beta chain features in type 1 diabetes. Study observations and caveats: Within each of all four CD4+ subsets, Type 1 diabetes patients had TCRB CDR3s that were moderately but significantly shorter.

These TCRs' antigens remain unknown. As every portion of the isolated RNA was reverse transcribed, the sequencing read expressed TCRB transcripts. TCRdb's copy holds only in-frame clones and misses some; the assay was immunoSEQ multiplex PCR. The data hold a few hundred thousand clones, with roughly 12% observed a single time. Sequenced sample: naive CD4+ T cells from blood. The receptors derive from a woman under 30 with type 1 diabetes.

This clone was recorded a few times. V gene TRBV30 combines with J gene TRBJ2-1; D might be TRBD2 (6 bases). In germline, CDR1 is GTSNPN, CDR2 SVGIG (reference sequence). Trimming cost V 5 bases and J 9 bases, with 8 bases left between them. The length of the CDR3 is 10 residues. CDR3 nucleotide sequence: TGTGCCTGGGGGGAGGTTGAGCAGTTCTTC. Translating gives CAWGEVEQFF.

This clone turned up a few times. The chain is built from TRBV5-4 and TRBJ2-7; TRBD1 aligns across 9 bases. V gave up 4 bases and J gave up 6 bases; unmatched junction bases: 8. The CDR3 runs 14 residues. Germline CDR1 reads SGHNT; CDR2 reads YYREEE (reference sequence). The CDR3, as DNA: TGTGCCAGCAGCCAGGGACAGGGCATCGGCGAGCAGTACTTC. This translates into CASSQGQGIGEQYF. Complete variable domain (other parts from reference TRBV5-4 and TRBJ2-7): ETGVTQSPTHLIKTRGQQVTLRCSSQSGHNTVSWYQQALGQGPQFIFQYYREEENGRGNFPPRFSGLQFPNYSSELNVNALELDDSALYLCASSQGQGIGEQYFGPGTRLTVT.

Regarding this clone: This specimen includes other DNA sequences encoding the same CDR3. The chain combines TRBV28 with TRBJ1-2; D is unresolved. CDR1 MDHEN and CDR2 SYDVKM come from the germline V gene. With 5 bases removed from V and 3 bases from J, the gap between germline ends came to 7 bases. This CDR3 has 12 residues. The CDR3 region has the DNA TGTGCCAGCAGTCTCACAGACTATGGCTACACCTTC. Translating it yields CASSLTDYGYTF.

The sample holds one count of this clone. This chain connects TRBV7-2 to TRBJ1-5; TRBD1 matches at 9 bases. The trim removed 5 bases at V and 5 bases at J, leaving 4 bases unmatched. The CDR3 has 14 residues. The germline CDR1 and CDR2 sequences are SGHTA and FQGNSA. In nucleotides, the CDR3 is TGTGCCAGCAGCCCCAGGGACAGGGATCAGCCCCAGCATTTT. It is translated as CASSPRDRDQPQHF.

V gene TRBV30 combines with J gene TRBJ2-7; D is perhaps TRBD2 (5 bases). Germline V gene lookup returns CDR1 GTSNPN and CDR2 SVGIG (reference sequence). V lost 8 bases and J 2 bases, leaving 13 bases between the germline ends. The CDR3 runs to 12 residues. CDR3 nucleotides: TGTGCCGCCAATCGGGGAGCCTACGAGCAGTACTTC. Translated: CAANRGAYEQYF. Variable domain in full (rest from reference TRBV30 and TRBJ2-7): SQTIHQWPATLVQPVGSPLSLECTVEGTSNPNLYWYRQAAGRGLQLLFYSVGIGQISSEVPQNLSASRPQDRQFILSSKKLLLSDSGFYLCAANRGAYEQYFGPGTRLTVT.

CDR3 coding DNA: TGTGCCAGCAGGAGGGAGGAGGGCACTGAAGCTTTCTTT. It translates to CASRREEGTEAFF. This sequence joins TRBV2 and TRBJ1-1; no clear D. The V gene's germline CDR1 is SNHLY and CDR2 FYNNEI. V lost 6 bases and J lost 4, with 12 bases in between. The CDR3 loop spans 13 amino acids.

V usage is TRBV7-2 and J usage is TRBJ2-1; D is unclear. Germline-derived CDR1 and CDR2 are SGHTA and FQGNSA. V dropped 4 bases and J dropped 6 bases, with 10 bases sitting between them. This CDR3 spans 13 amino acids. Here the CDR3 reads CASSSSWANEQFF. The DNA for the CDR3 is TGTGCCAGCAGCTCCTCCTGGGCCAATGAGCAGTTCTTC. Drawing the rest from reference TRBV7-2 and TRBJ2-1, the complete variable domain is GAGVSQSPSNKVTEKGKDVELRCDPISGHTALYWYRQSLGQGLEFLIYFQGNSAPDKSGLPSDRFSAERTGGSVSTLTIQRTQQEDSAVYLCASSSSWANEQFFGPGTRLTVL.

This clone has a handful of counts. This CDR3 is CASSQVARAGGTYEQYF. As DNA, the CDR3 is TGCGCCAGCAGCCAAGTCGCTCGGGCGGGAGGCACCTACGAGCAGTACTTC. The chain recombines TRBV4-3 with TRBJ2-7, with 8 positions matching TRBD2. The CDR3 is 17 residues long. The germline V gene encodes CDR1 LGHNA and CDR2 YSLEER. Germline trimming cut 1 base from V and 2 bases from J; bases unmatched to any gene: 10.

This chain joins TRBV4-3 and TRBJ1-4; D is possibly TRBD1 (6 bases). Germline V gene data show CDR1 as LGHNA and CDR2 as YSLEER. V dropped 3 bases and J dropped 8 bases, with 16 bases sitting between them. CDR3 length: 15 amino acids. The DNA of the CDR3 is TGCGCCAGCAGCCAGGGTCGACAGGACCGAGAAAAACTGTTTTTT. Translated, it gives CASSQGRQDREKLFF.

A few counts support this clone. The chain recombines TRBV30 with TRBJ2-1, with 8 nucleotides matching TRBD2. The CDR3 contains 14 residues. Germline CDR1 and CDR2: GTSNPN and SVGIG (reference sequence). V trimming: 0 bases; J trimming: 2 bases; junction bases outside the gene matches: 0. The CDR3: CAWSVAGAYNEQFF. The CDR3 DNA reads TGTGCCTGGAGTGTAGCGGGAGCCTACAATGAGCAGTTCTTC.

This rearrangement joins TRBV18 to TRBJ2-7, with D hard to call. This CDR3 spans 15 amino acids. V was trimmed by 3 bases and J by 2 bases, leaving 14 bases between them. Per the germline V gene, CDR1 is KGHSH and CDR2 is LQKENI. The CDR3 coding sequence is TGTGCCAGCTCACCTGGCTCTGGTTCACCCTACGAGCAGTACTTC. Its translation is CASSPGSGSPYEQYF.

This clone was detected only a few times. In DNA form, the CDR3 reads TGTGCCAGCTCACCGTATGAGCCTAACTACGAGCAGTACTTC. This gives the protein CASSPYEPNYEQYF. The chain employs TRBV18 and TRBJ2-7; D ambiguous. The CDR3 contains 14 residues. V lost 3 bases, J lost 3 bases, and 12 bases lay in between. Germline loops: CDR1 KGHSH, CDR2 LQKENI.

This clone showed up just a few times. The V call is TRBV19, the J call TRBJ2-7; 11 bases line up with TRBD1. The CDR3 loop spans 14 amino acids. V lost 6 bases and J lost 3; bases outside the gene matches: 4. Germline V lookup: CDR1 LNHDA, CDR2 SQIVND (reference sequence). The CDR3 region has the DNA TGTGCCAGTAGCGGGGACAGGGGGATCTACGAGCAGTACTTC. It is translated as CASSGDRGIYEQYF.

The genes are TRBV28 and TRBJ2-7; possible D gene TRBD2, 5 bases. This CDR3 contains 12 residues. Germline V CDR1 and CDR2: MDHEN, SYDVKM. V lost 3 bases and J lost 4, with 7 bases in between. The CDR3: CASSFRLYEQYF. As DNA, the CDR3 is TGTGCCAGCAGTTTCAGACTATACGAGCAGTACTTC. Full variable domain (outside the CDR3, taken from reference TRBV28 and TRBJ2-7): DVKVTQSSRYLVKRTGEKVFLECVQDMDHENMFWYRQDPGLGLRLIYFSYDVKMKEKGDIPEGYSVSREKKERFSLILESASTNQTSMYLCASSFRLYEQYFGPGTRLTVT.

This clone was counted between two and nine times. The chain combines TRBV4-3 with TRBJ2-1, with TRBD2 identical over 14 bases. V trimming: 4 bases; J trimming: 7 bases; junction bases outside the gene matches: 3. CDR3 size: 15 residues. Looked up from germline, CDR1 is LGHNA and CDR2 is YSLEER. CDR3 DNA: TGCGCCAGCAGCCCCGGGACTAGCGGGAGTAATGAGCAGTTCTTC. It codes for CASSPGTSGSNEQFF.

The rearrangement joins TRBV7-2 to TRBJ1-2, with D possibly being TRBD1 (6 bases). Germline lookup yields CDR1 SGHTA and CDR2 FQGNSA. Trimming cost V 5 bases and J 3 bases, with 28 bases left between them. The CDR3 loop spans 19 amino acids. CDR3 nucleotides: TGTGCCAGCAGCAAGATCGGTACAGGGCTACCATTTTGGCACTATGGCTACACCTTC. Its translation is CASSKIGTGLPFWHYGYTF.